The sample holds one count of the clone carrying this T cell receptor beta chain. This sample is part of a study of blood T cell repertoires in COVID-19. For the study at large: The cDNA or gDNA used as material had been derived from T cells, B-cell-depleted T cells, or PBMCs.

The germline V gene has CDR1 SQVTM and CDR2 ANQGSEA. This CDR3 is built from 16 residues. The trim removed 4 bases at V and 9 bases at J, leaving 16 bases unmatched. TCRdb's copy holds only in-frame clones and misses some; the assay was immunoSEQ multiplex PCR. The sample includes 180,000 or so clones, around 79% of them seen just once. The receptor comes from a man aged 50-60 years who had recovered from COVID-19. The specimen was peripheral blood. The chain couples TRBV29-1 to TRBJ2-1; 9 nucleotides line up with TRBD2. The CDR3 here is CSVVREAGGLRSEQFF. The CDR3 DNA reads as TGCAGCGTTGTGAGAGAAGCGGGAGGTCTGAGGAGTGAGCAGTTCTTC.